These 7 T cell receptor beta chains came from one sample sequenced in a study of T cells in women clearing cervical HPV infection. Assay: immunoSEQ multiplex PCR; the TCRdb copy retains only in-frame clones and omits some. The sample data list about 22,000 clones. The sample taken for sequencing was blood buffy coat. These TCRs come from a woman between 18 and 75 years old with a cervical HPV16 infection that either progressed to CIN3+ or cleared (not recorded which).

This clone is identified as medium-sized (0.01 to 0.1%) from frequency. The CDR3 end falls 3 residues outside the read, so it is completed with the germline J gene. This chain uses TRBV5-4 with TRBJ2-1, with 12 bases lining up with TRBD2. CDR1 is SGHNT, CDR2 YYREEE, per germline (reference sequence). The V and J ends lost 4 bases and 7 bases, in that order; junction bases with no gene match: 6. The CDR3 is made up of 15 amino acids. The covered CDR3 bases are TGTGCCAGCAGCCCCCGGACTAGCGGGATAAATGAG. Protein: CASSPRTSGINE. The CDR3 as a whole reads CASSPRTSGINEQFF. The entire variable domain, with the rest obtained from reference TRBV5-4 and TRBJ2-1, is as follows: ETGVTQSPTHLIKTRGQQVTLRCSSQSGHNTVSWYQQALGQGPQFIFQYYREEENGRGNFPPRFSGLQFPNYSSELNVNALELDDSALYLCASSPRTSGINEQFFGPGTRLTVL.

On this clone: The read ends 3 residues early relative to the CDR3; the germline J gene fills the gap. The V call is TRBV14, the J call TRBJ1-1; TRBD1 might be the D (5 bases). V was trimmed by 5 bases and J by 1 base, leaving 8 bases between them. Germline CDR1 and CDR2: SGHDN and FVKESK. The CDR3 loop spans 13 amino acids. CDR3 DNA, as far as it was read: TGTGCCAGCAGCTGGGGGGGGAACACTGAA. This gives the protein CASSWGGNTE. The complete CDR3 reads CASSWGGNTEAFF.

CDR3 amino acids: CASSVGSGVGEQYF. The part of the CDR3 DNA that was read is TGTGCCAGCAGCGTAGGGAGCGGGGTGGGCGAG. This chain joins TRBV9 and TRBJ2-7; 7 positions agree with TRBD2. The CDR3 extends 3 residues past the end of the read, so its final part is completed from the germline J gene. J lost 6 bases, V lost 0 bases, and 6 bases had no gene match. Germline CDR1 reads SGDLS; CDR2 reads YYNGEE. The CDR3 sequence is 14 residues long.

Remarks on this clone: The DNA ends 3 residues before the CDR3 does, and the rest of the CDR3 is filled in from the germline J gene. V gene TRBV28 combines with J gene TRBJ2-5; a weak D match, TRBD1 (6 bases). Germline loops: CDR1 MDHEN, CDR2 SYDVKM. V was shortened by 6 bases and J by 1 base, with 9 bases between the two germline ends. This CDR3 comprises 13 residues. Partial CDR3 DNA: TGTGCCAGCAGCGAAGGGGGCCAAGAGACC. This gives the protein CASSEGGQET. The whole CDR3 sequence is CASSEGGQETQYF.

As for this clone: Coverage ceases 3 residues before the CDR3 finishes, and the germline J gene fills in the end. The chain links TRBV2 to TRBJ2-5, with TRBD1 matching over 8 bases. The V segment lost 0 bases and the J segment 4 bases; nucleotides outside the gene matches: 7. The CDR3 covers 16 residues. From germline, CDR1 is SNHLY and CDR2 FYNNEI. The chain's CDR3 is CASSEASTGAGETQYF. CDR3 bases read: TGTGCCAGCAGTGAAGCCTCGACAGGGGCTGGAGAGACC.

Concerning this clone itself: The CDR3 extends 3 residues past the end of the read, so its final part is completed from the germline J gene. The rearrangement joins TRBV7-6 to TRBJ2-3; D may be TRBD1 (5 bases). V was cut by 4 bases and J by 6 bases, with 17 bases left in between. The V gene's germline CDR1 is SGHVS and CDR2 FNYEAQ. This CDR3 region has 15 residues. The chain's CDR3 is CASSSSTSAGDTQYF. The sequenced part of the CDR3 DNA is TGTGCCAGCAGCTCCTCAACCTCGGCAGGGGATACG.

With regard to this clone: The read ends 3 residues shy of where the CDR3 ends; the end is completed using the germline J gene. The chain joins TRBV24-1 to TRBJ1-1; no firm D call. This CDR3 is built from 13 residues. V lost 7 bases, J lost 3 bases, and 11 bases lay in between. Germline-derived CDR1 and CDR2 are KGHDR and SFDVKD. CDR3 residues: CATRTRWDTEAFF. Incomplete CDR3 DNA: TGTGCCACCAGGACTCGTTGGGACACTGAA.